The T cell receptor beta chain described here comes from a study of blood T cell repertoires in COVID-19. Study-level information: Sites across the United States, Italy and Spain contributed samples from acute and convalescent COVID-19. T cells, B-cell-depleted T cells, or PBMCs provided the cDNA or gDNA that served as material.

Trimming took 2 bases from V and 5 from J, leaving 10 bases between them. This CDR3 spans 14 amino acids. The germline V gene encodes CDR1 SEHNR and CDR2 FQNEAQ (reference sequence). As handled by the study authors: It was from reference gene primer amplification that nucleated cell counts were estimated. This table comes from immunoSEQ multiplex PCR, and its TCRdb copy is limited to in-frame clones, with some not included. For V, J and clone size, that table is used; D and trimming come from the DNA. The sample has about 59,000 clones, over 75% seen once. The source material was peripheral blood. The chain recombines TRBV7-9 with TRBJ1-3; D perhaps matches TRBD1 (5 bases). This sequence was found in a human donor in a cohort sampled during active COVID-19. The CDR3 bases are TGTGCCAGCAGCTTACGGACGGACAGAAACACCATATATTTT. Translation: CASSLRTDRNTIYF.